One T cell receptor beta chain is described in this entry. The sample is drawn from a study of T-cell memory formation after mild COVID-19. Across the whole study: Clustering of TCRs was largely donor specific.

Germline V gene data show CDR1 as DFQATT and CDR2 as SNEGSKA (reference sequence). The junction had 7 bases not matched to a gene; V was cut back by 6 bases and J by 8 bases. The CDR3 loop spans 13 amino acids. 5'RACE primed from the constant segment yielded TCR alpha and TCR beta cDNA libraries bearing sample barcodes and UMIs. TCRdb ran MiXCR on the 5' RACE reads and lists one entry per CDR3 protein. The data contain approximately 400,000 distinct CDR3 sequences, 20% to 25% of them singletons. V gene TRBV20-1 combines with J gene TRBJ1-2, with 12 bases matching TRBD1. The clonotype comes from an adult woman who had mild COVID-19 (a few samples of this study predate the infection). Cell type and time point are not known. The sample comprised PBMCs or a T cell subset sorted from them (not recorded which). The CDR3 spells CSARGQGARGYTF. The CDR3 DNA reads TGCAGTGCCAGGGGACAGGGGGCACGAGGCTACACCTTC.